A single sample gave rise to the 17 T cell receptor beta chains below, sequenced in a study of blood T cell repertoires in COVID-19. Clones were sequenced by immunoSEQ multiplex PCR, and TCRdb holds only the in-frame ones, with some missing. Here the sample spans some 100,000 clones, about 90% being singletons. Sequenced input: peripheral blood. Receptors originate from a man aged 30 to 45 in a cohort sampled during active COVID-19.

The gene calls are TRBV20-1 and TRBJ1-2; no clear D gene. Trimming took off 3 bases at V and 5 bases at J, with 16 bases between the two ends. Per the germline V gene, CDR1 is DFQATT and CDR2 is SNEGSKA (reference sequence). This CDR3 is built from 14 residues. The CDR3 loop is CSASTQNPSYGYTF. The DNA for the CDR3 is TGCAGTGCTAGTACACAGAACCCATCTTATGGCTACACCTTC.

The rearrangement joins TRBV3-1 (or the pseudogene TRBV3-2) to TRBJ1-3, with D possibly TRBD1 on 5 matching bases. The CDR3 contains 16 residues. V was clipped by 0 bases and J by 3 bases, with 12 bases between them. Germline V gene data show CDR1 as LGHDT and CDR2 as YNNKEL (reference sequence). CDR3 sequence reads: CASSQEGAGGGNTIYF. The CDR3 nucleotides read TGTGCCAGCAGCCAAGAAGGAGCGGGGGGTGGAAACACCATATATTTT.

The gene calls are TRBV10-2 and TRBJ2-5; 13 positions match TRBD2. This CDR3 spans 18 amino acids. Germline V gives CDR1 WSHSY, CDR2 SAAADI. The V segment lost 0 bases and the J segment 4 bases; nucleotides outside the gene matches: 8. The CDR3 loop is CASSESGTSGVGRETQYF. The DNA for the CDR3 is TGCGCCAGCAGTGAGTCTGGGACTAGCGGGGTAGGCCGAGAGACCCAGTACTTC.

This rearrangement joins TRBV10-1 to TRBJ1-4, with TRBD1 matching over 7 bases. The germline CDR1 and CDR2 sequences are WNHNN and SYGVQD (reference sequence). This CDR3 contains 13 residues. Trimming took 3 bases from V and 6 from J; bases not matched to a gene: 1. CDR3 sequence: CASSDGQDEKLFF. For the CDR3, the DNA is TGCGCCAGCAGTGATGGACAGGATGAAAAACTGTTTTTT.

In nucleotides, the CDR3 is TGTGCCAGCAGCTTAACAACAGGGCTGGGGTACGAGCAGTACTTC. This translates into CASSLTTGLGYEQYF. The V and J genes are TRBV7-2 and TRBJ2-7, with a weak D call TRBD1 (6 bases). The germline V gene has CDR1 SGHTA and CDR2 FQGNSA. The CDR3 runs to 15 residues. V was cut by 2 bases and J by 4 bases, with 15 bases left in between. Together with reference TRBV7-2 and TRBJ2-7, the CDR3 gives the full variable domain: GAGVSQSPSNKVTEKGKDVELRCDPISGHTALYWYRQSLGQGLEFLIYFQGNSAPDKSGLPSDRFSAERTGGSVSTLTIQRTQQEDSAVYLCASSLTTGLGYEQYFGPGTRLTVT.

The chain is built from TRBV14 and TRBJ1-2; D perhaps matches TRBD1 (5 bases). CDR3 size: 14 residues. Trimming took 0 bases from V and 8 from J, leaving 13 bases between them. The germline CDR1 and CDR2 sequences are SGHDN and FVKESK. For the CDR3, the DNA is TGTGCCAGCAGCCAAGACAGGGTCGGGCTGGGCTACACCTTC. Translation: CASSQDRVGLGYTF.

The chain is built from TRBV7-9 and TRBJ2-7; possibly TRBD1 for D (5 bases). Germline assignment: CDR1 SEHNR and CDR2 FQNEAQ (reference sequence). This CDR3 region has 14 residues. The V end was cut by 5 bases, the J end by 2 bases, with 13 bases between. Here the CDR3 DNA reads TGTGCCAGCAGCACTACCCAGGGTCCCTACGAGCAGTACTTC. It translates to CASSTTQGPYEQYF. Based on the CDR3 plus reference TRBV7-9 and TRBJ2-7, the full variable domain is DTGVSQNPRHKITKRGQNVTFRCDPISEHNRLYWYRQTLGQGPEFLTYFQNEAQLEKSRLLSDRFSAERPKGSFSTLEIQRTEQGDSAMYLCASSTTQGPYEQYFGPGTRLTVT.

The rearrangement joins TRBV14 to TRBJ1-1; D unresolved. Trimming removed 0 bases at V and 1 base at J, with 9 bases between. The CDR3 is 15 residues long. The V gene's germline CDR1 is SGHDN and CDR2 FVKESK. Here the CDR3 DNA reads TGTGCCAGCAGCCAAGATCCAAGACAGAACACTGAAGCTTTCTTT. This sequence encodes CASSQDPRQNTEAFF.

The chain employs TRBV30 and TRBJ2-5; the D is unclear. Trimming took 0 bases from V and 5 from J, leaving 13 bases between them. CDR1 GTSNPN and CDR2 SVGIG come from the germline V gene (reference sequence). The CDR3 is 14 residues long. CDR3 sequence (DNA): TGTGCCTGGAGTGTCCAAGCCCCCACGGAGACCCAGTACTTC. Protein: CAWSVQAPTETQYF.

CDR3 region: CASSPNRATRPEAFF. CDR3 DNA sequence: TGCGCCAGCAGCCCCAACAGGGCTACACGACCTGAAGCTTTCTTT. J is TRBJ1-1 and V is TRBV4-1; D perhaps matches TRBD1 (6 bases). The CDR3 length is 15 residues. With 4 bases removed from V and 6 bases from J, the gap between germline ends came to 18 bases. The germline V gene has CDR1 MGHRA and CDR2 YSYEKL.

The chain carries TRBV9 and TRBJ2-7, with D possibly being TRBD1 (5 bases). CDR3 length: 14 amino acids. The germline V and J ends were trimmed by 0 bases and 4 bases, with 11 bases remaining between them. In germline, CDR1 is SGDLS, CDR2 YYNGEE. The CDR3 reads CASSVASAGYEQYF. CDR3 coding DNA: TGTGCCAGCAGCGTAGCTTCGGCAGGGTACGAGCAGTACTTC. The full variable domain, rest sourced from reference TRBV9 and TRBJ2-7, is DSGVTQTPKHLITATGQRVTLRCSPRSGDLSVYWYQQSLDQGLQFLIQYYNGEERAKGNILERFSAQQFPDLHSELNLSSLELGDSALYFCASSVASAGYEQYFGPGTRLTVT.

This chain's CDR3 is CASSRGPETDTQYF. The CDR3 DNA is TGTGCCAGCAGTAGGGGCCCCGAAACAGATACGCAGTATTTT. This sequence joins TRBV6-4 and TRBJ2-3; weak D call: TRBD1 (5 bases). Germline values: CDR1 MRHNA, CDR2 SNTAGT. The CDR3 extends over 14 amino acids. V was clipped by 5 bases and J by 3 bases, with 12 bases between them.

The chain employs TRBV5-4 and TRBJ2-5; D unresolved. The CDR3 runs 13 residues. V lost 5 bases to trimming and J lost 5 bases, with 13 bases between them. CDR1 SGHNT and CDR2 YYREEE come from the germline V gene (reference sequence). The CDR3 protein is CASSRNGEETQYF. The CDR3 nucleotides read TGTGCCAGCAGTCGAAACGGTGAGGAGACCCAGTACTTC.

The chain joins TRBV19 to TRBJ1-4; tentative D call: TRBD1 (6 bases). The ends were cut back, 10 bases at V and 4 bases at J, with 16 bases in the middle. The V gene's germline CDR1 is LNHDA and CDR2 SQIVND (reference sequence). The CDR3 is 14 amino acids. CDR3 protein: CATTIGQSNEKLFF. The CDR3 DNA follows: TGTGCCACTACGATAGGACAGAGTAATGAAAAACTGTTTTTT.

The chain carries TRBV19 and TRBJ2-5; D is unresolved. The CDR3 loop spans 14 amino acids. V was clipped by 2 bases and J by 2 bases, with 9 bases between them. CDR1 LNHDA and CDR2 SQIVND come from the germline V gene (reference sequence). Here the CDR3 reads CASSIYGLQETQYF. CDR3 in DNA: TGTGCCAGTAGTATATATGGGCTTCAAGAGACCCAGTACTTC.

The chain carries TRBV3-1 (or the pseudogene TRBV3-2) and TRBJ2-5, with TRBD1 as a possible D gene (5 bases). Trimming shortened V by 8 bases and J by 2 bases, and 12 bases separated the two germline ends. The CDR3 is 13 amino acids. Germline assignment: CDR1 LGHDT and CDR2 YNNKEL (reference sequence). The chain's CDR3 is CASALTGQETQYF. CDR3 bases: TGTGCCAGCGCCCTTACAGGTCAAGAGACCCAGTACTTC.

The CDR3 coding sequence is TGTGCCAGCAGTTATGGCAGGGGGCTTACTGAAGCTTTCTTT. This encodes CASSYGRGLTEAFF. The chain uses TRBV6-2 or TRBV6-3 and TRBJ1-1; 8 positions agree with TRBD1. Trimming removed 3 bases from V and 5 bases from J; junction bases left unmatched: 5. CDR3 length: 14 amino acids. Per the germline V gene, CDR1 is MNHEY and CDR2 is SVGEGT.